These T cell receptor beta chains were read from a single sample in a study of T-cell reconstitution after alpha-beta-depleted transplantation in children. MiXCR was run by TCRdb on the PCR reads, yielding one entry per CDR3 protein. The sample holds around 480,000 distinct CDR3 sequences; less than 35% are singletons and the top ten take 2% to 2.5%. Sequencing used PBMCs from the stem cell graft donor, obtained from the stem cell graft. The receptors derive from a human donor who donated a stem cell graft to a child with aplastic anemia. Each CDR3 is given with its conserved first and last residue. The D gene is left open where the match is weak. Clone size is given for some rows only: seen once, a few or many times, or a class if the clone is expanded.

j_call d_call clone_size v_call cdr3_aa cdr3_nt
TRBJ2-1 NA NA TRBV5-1 CASSWREQQYNEQFF TGCGCCAGCAGCTGGAGGGAGCAGCAGTACAATGAGCAGTTCTTC
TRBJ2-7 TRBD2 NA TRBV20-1 CSAISAGAGGPRHEQYF TGCAGTGCTATCAGCGCTGGGGCGGGAGGACCCCGGCACGAGCAGTACTTC
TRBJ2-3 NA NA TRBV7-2 CASSLGYSSTQYF TGTGCCAGCAGCTTAGGGTATAGCAGTACGCAGTATTTT
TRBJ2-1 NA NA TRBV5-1 CASSLMWGSYNEQFF TGCGCCAGCAGCTTGATGTGGGGTTCGTACAATGAGCAGTTCTTC
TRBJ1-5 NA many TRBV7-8 CASSSAGSQPQHF TGTGCCAGCAGCTCAGCAGGTAGTCAGCCCCAGCATTTT
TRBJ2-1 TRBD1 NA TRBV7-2 CASSRTGGAGNEQFF TGTGCCAGCAGCAGAACAGGGGGCGCAGGCAATGAGCAGTTCTTC
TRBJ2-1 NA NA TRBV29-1 CSVAPGTTYNEQFF TGCAGCGTTGCTCCCGGGACCACCTACAATGAGCAGTTCTTC
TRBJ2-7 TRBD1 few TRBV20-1 CSARRFGTGVREQYF TGCAGTGCTAGACGGTTCGGGACAGGAGTCCGCGAGCAGTACTTC
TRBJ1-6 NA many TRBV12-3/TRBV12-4 CASSPAGENSPLHF TGTGCCAGCAGCCCCGCGGGGGAAAATTCACCCCTCCACTTT
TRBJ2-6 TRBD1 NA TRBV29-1 CSVSGTGNSGANVLTF TGCAGCGTTTCCGGGACAGGTAACTCCGGGGCCAACGTCCTGACTTTC
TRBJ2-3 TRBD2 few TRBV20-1 CSARETSGVNTQYF TGCAGTGCTAGAGAAACGAGCGGGGTCAATACGCAGTATTTT
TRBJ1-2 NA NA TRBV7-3 CASSLDQGSGYTF TGTGCCAGCAGCTTGGATCAGGGGAGCGGCTACACCTTC
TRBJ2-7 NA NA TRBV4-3 CASSQDWRVVYEQYF TGCGCCAGCAGCCAAGATTGGAGGGTTGTCTACGAGCAGTACTTC
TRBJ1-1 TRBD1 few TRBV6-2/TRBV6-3 CASRDRATAFF TGTGCCAGCAGAGACAGGGCTACGGCTTTCTTT
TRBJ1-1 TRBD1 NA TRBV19 CASSNTGGWVDNTEAFF TGTGCCAGTAGTAACACAGGGGGTTGGGTAGATAACACTGAAGCTTTCTTT
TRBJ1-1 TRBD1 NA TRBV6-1 CASTYIRGTANTEAFF TGTGCCAGCACCTACATCAGAGGGACAGCGAACACTGAAGCTTTCTTT
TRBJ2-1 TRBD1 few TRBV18 CASSPLLQGNEQFF TGTGCCAGCTCACCATTGTTACAGGGGAATGAGCAGTTCTTC